This TCR beta chain was identified during a study of shared clonotypes between healthy human individuals. Study-level points and caveats: Researchers sampled blood only, noting tissue repertoires likely differ.

The method was immunoSEQ multiplex PCR; TCRdb's version includes in-frame clones alone and lacks a portion of them. The sample includes around 500,000 clones, around three quarters of them seen just once. About this clone itself: Its antigen is not known.

Germline V lookup: CDR1 LNHDA, CDR2 SQIVND (reference sequence). J gave up 7 bases and V 7 bases, and 9 bases lay outside the gene matches. This CDR3 spans 14 amino acids. This chain joins TRBV19 and TRBJ1-4; 7 nucleotides agree with TRBD1. This TCR was recovered from a woman between 40 and 50 years old in good health. Some clones in this sample may be carry-over from other donors' samples. Sequenced material: PBMCs. The CDR3 DNA sequence: TGTGCCAGTACTACGGGACAGTTTCGTGAAAAACTGTTTTTT. Translating it yields CASTTGQFREKLFF.